This TCR beta chain was identified during a study of blood T cells in healthy people across ages. The study's findings and limits: Comparison with aged donors showed that long-lived donors had more naive CD4+ cells and higher diversity.

V lost 0 bases and J 6 bases, leaving 18 bases between the germline ends. In germline, CDR1 is DFQATT, CDR2 SNEGSKA (reference sequence). The CDR3 loop spans 16 amino acids. Regarding this clonotype: As yet, its antigen is unknown.

Alongside a J-beta primer mix, a sample-barcoded 5' primer served in a second PCR lasting roughly 6 to 11 cycles. TCRdb processed the 5' RACE reads anew with MiXCR; each CDR3 protein has one entry. The sample holds fewer than 1.5 million distinct CDR3 sequences, approximately 38% seen once. Per sample, a minimum of 7 million PBMCs were isolated. The receptor was isolated from a woman between 18 and 30 years old in good health. The rearrangement links TRBV20-1 to TRBJ2-1; D gene unclear. The sample taken for sequencing was blood. Written as DNA, the CDR3 is TGCAGTGCTAGAGATCTTGCAGCCCTAGACCCCAATGAGCAGTTCTTC. It is translated as CSARDLAALDPNEQFF.